The present T cell receptor (beta chain) was sequenced within a study of T cells in Graves' hyperthyroidism and ophthalmopathy. This clonotype was observed many times. This CDR3 is built from 14 residues. The V end lost 4 bases, the J end lost 5 bases, and 15 bases lay between the germline ends. The germline V gene has CDR1 DFQATT and CDR2 SNEGSKA (reference sequence). Amplification of TCR beta CDR3 regions used RNA as the template. First-round RT-PCR of the TCR CDR3 relied on the HTBI primer set. TCRdb re-called the multiplex PCR reads through MiXCR, storing one row per CDR3 protein. The sample lists about 610,000 distinct CDR3 sequences, 46% seen once, with more than 7% in the top ten.

The TCR comes from a woman aged 18-35 years with Graves' hyperthyroidism. The specimen sequenced was peripheral blood or thyroid tissue (not recorded which). The gene calls are TRBV20-1 and TRBJ1-5; possibly TRBD1 for D (6 bases). The CDR3 here is CSANRVRSDQPQHF. CDR3 coding DNA: TGCAGTGCTAACAGGGTTCGGAGCGATCAGCCCCAGCATTTT.